This TCR beta chain was retrieved from a study of cytomegalovirus exposure and HLA in healthy donors. Study observations and caveats: Links to common viral pathogens appeared, in a later analysis, for several of the most significant clusters. An analysis that came later showed most CMV-associated TCR beta chains appearing HLA-restricted. The listing of roughly 160 TCR beta chains classed them as cytomegalovirus-associated. Productive rates of about 87% or about 30% were seen for most TCR beta V segments in an earlier analysis.

A word on this clone: As yet, its antigen is unknown.

Trimming took off 4 bases at V and 0 bases at J, with 6 bases between the two ends. From germline, CDR1 is SGHDN and CDR2 FVKESK. The CDR3 sequence is 13 residues long. PCR amplification relied on 60 Vbeta primers (plus 13 Jbeta primers). Profiling relied on immunoSEQ multiplex PCR, and the TCRdb table lists in-frame clones only, not all of them. Of 70,000 to 90,000 clones listed, more than 55% are singletons. The sequence came from a man aged 60-69 years in good health and CMV-seropositive. The sequencing input was PBMCs. The rearrangement joins TRBV14 to TRBJ1-1; D gene uncertain. CDR3 sequence: CASSRVMNTEAFF. DNA for the CDR3: TGTGCCAGCAGCCGAGTAATGAACACTGAAGCTTTCTTT.